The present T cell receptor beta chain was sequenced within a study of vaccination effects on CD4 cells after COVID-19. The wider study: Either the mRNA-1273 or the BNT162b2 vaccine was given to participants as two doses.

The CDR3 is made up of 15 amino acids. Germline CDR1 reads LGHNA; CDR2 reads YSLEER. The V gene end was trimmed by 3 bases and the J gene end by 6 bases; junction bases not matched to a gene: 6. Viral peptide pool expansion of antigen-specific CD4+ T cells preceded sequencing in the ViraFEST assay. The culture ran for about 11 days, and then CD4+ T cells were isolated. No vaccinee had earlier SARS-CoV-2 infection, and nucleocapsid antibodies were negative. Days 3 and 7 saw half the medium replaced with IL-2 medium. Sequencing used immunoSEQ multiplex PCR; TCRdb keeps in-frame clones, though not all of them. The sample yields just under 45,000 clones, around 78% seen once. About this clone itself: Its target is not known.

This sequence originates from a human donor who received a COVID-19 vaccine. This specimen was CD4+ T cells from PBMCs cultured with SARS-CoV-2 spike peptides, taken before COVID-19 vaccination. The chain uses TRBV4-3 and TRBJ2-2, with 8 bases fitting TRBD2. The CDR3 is CASSQTSAGAGELFF. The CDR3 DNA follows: TGCGCCAGCAGCCAGACTAGCGCCGGGGCCGGGGAGCTGTTTTTT.